The rows below give T cell receptor beta chains drawn from one sample of a study of T cell responses to AZD1222 COVID-19 vaccine. Here immunoSEQ multiplex PCR was the method, and the copy in TCRdb shows in-frame clones only, minus some. The repertoire holds 110,000 to 150,000 clones, with 80% to 90% as singletons. Sequencing used peripheral blood, obtained on day 0 of AZD1222 vaccination. All receptors come from an adult in good health. CDR3s include the opening cysteine and the closing phenylalanine or tryptophan. The order of the fields is clone size, J gene, V gene, D gene, CDR3 DNA, CDR3 protein. D genes are given only for firm matches. The size entry is marked missing in some rows and otherwise reads once, few, many or a size class.

abundance: NA; j_gene: TRBJ2-5; v_gene: TRBV2; d_gene: NA; CDR3nt: TGTGCCAGCAGTGAGGCTAGCAGGGGGACCCAGTACTTC; CDR3aa: CASSEASRGTQYF
abundance: NA; j_gene: TRBJ2-7; v_gene: TRBV7-2; d_gene: TRBD2; CDR3nt: TGTGCCAGCAGCTTAGCGGGGACTAGCGGGGAGTACGAGCAGTACTTC; CDR3aa: CASSLAGTSGEYEQYF
abundance: NA; j_gene: TRBJ1-6; v_gene: TRBV30; d_gene: NA; CDR3nt: TGTGCCTGGAGTGGGTCTAATTCACCCCTCCACTTT; CDR3aa: CAWSGSNSPLHF
abundance: NA; j_gene: TRBJ1-2; v_gene: TRBV11-2; d_gene: NA; CDR3nt: TGTGCCAGCAGCTCCCTCTCGGGACCCTGGGACTATGGCTACACCTTC; CDR3aa: CASSSLSGPWDYGYTF
abundance: NA; j_gene: TRBJ1-6; v_gene: TRBV7-6; d_gene: TRBD1; CDR3nt: TGTGCCAGCAGCTTAGAAGGTTGGGGGACAGAGAATTCACCCCTCCACTTT; CDR3aa: CASSLEGWGTENSPLHF
abundance: NA; j_gene: TRBJ1-5; v_gene: TRBV10-3; d_gene: NA; CDR3nt: TGTGCCATCAGTGAGTCGGTGGGTCAGGGGAATCAGCCCCAGCATTTT; CDR3aa: CAISESVGQGNQPQHF
abundance: NA; j_gene: TRBJ1-3; v_gene: TRBV5-1; d_gene: NA; CDR3nt: TGCGCCAGCAGCTCCCAACCCCGAGGGGCGAGCTCTGGAAACACCATATATTTT; CDR3aa: CASSSQPRGASSGNTIYF
abundance: NA; j_gene: TRBJ1-6; v_gene: TRBV10-3; d_gene: NA; CDR3nt: TGTGCCATCAGGAGCATGGGAGATTCACCCCTCCACTTT; CDR3aa: CAIRSMGDSPLHF
abundance: NA; j_gene: TRBJ1-2; v_gene: TRBV9; d_gene: TRBD1; CDR3nt: TGTGCCAGCAGCGTAGGGACAGGGACCCTCAGAGGCTACACCTTC; CDR3aa: CASSVGTGTLRGYTF
abundance: NA; j_gene: TRBJ2-7; v_gene: TRBV27; d_gene: TRBD2; CDR3nt: TGTGCCAGCAGTTTCGCACTAGCGGGGACCTACGAGCAGTACTTC; CDR3aa: CASSFALAGTYEQYF
abundance: NA; j_gene: TRBJ2-3; v_gene: TRBV2; d_gene: TRBD2; CDR3nt: TGTGCCCGCAGCGGCGGGGGGGGGCCCACAGATACGCAGTATTTT; CDR3aa: CARSGGGGPTDTQYF
abundance: few; j_gene: TRBJ2-1; v_gene: TRBV18; d_gene: NA; CDR3nt: TGTGCCAGCTCCCCTTCCGCGGGGATGGGCAATGAGCAGTTCTTC; CDR3aa: CASSPSAGMGNEQFF
abundance: NA; j_gene: TRBJ1-5; v_gene: TRBV27; d_gene: NA; CDR3nt: TGTGCCAGCAGTCCCGGGACTCTAGGGGATCAGCCCCAGCATTTT; CDR3aa: CASSPGTLGDQPQHF
abundance: NA; j_gene: TRBJ2-7; v_gene: TRBV10-3; d_gene: TRBD2; CDR3nt: TGTGCCATCACAGCGGGGGGCTCTAGCGGGACCTACGAGCAGTACTTC; CDR3aa: CAITAGGSSGTYEQYF
abundance: NA; j_gene: TRBJ2-3; v_gene: TRBV6-5; d_gene: TRBD2; CDR3nt: TGTGCCAGCACCGTGGCGGGAGGGGCAGATACGCAGTATTTT; CDR3aa: CASTVAGGADTQYF
abundance: NA; j_gene: TRBJ2-3; v_gene: TRBV19; d_gene: NA; CDR3nt: TGTGCCAGTAGCGGGGACAGCACAGATACGCAGTATTTT; CDR3aa: CASSGDSTDTQYF
abundance: NA; j_gene: TRBJ1-2; v_gene: TRBV15; d_gene: NA; CDR3nt: TGTGCCACCAGCACCCAGCCCGGGAGTACCTATGGCTACACCTTC; CDR3aa: CATSTQPGSTYGYTF
abundance: once; j_gene: TRBJ1-3; v_gene: TRBV18; d_gene: NA; CDR3nt: TGTGCCAGCTCAGCACAGAGCACGGGGGCTGGAAACACCATATATTTT; CDR3aa: CASSAQSTGAGNTIYF
abundance: NA; j_gene: TRBJ2-1; v_gene: TRBV24-1; d_gene: NA; CDR3nt: TGTGCCACCAGTGATTTGCGGGACCACTTCAATGAGCAGTTCTTC; CDR3aa: CATSDLRDHFNEQFF
abundance: NA; j_gene: TRBJ2-1; v_gene: TRBV4-1; d_gene: NA; CDR3nt: TGCGCCAGCAGCAGCCCCCCGAGGGATGAGCAGTTCTTC; CDR3aa: CASSSPPRDEQFF
abundance: NA; j_gene: TRBJ2-1; v_gene: TRBV20-1; d_gene: NA; CDR3nt: TGCAGTGCTAGACAGACCAATGAGCAGTTCTTC; CDR3aa: CSARQTNEQFF
abundance: few; j_gene: TRBJ1-5; v_gene: TRBV10-1; d_gene: NA; CDR3nt: TGCGCCAGCAGTGAATCAGGGGACAATCAGCCCCAGCATTTT; CDR3aa: CASSESGDNQPQHF